One sample yielded the 8 T cell receptor beta chains listed below, sequenced in a study of radiation and T cells in renal cell carcinoma. Time point reported: blood 2 weeks post-SBRT. Treatment defined: 15 Gy SBRT to primary tumor, nephrectomy 4 weeks later. Some clones are missing from TCRdb's copy, which holds only in-frame ones; the method was immunoSEQ multiplex PCR. The table includes tens of thousands of clones, roughly four fifths detected once. The input for sequencing was blood, taken from a patient whose treatment included radiotherapy and nephrectomy. The receptors originated from a man aged 60 to 69 with renal cell carcinoma.

With regard to this clone: Since a much larger clone is just one base distant, this may be a read error. The CDR3 region is CASSQEDRGRPEAFF. DNA for the CDR3: TGCGCCAGCAGCCAAGAGGACAGGGGGAGGCCTGAAGCTTTCTTT. The chain is built from TRBV4-1 and TRBJ1-1; TRBD1 matches at 10 bases. In germline, CDR1 is MGHRA, CDR2 YSYEKL. The junction had 4 bases not matched to a gene; V was cut back by 0 bases and J by 6 bases. This CDR3 has 15 amino acids.

CDR3 nucleotide sequence: TGCGCCAGCAGCTACAGGGGCCGGGGGGACACCATATATTTT. Amino acids: CASSYRGRGDTIYF. The chain employs TRBV5-1 and TRBJ1-3, with 7 bases fitting TRBD1. The CDR3 spans 14 residues. J lost 8 bases, V lost 3 bases, and 8 bases had no gene match. Germline CDR1 is SGHRS and CDR2 is YFSETQ. Full variable domain (remainder filled in from reference TRBV5-1 and TRBJ1-3): KAGVTQTPRYLIKTRGQQVTLSCSPISGHRSVSWYQQTPGQGLQFLFEYFSETQRNKGNFPGRFSGRQFSNSRSEMNVSTLELGDSALYLCASSYRGRGDTIYFGEGSWLTVV.

Concerning this clone itself: This sample includes further DNA sequences coding for the same CDR3. The rearrangement links TRBV7-2 to TRBJ1-1; 9 positions match TRBD1. The junction had 2 bases not matched to a gene; V was cut back by 6 bases and J by 3 bases. The CDR3 totals 13 residues. The germline V gene has CDR1 SGHTA and CDR2 FQGNSA. CDR3: CASRWTGDTEAFF. DNA of the CDR3: TGTGCCAGCAGGTGGACAGGGGACACTGAAGCTTTCTTT.

The chain links TRBV6-1 to TRBJ2-5, with D perhaps given as TRBD1 or TRBD2 (5 bases each). The V end lost 4 bases, the J end lost 5 bases, and 26 bases lay between the germline ends. CDR3 length: 18 amino acids. Germline V lookup: CDR1 MNHNS, CDR2 SASEGT. CDR3 coding DNA: TGTGCCAGCAGTGGACCCGAGTCCCGGGGCCTCAATGGGGAGACCCAGTACTTC. It yields the protein CASSGPESRGLNGETQYF.

This clone was seen a single time. This rearrangement joins TRBV2 to TRBJ1-6; no clear D. The CDR3 is 13 residues long. Germline V gene lookup returns CDR1 SNHLY and CDR2 FYNNEI. V was trimmed by 2 bases and J by 5 bases, leaving 4 bases between them. DNA of the CDR3: TGTGCCAGCAGTGAACAGGATAATTCACCCCTCCACTTT. Its protein is CASSEQDNSPLHF.

The chain recombines TRBV5-4 with TRBJ2-1; TRBD2 matches 13 bases. CDR1 and CDR2 from the germline V gene are SGHNT and YYREEE (reference sequence). The CDR3 is 16 amino acids. V shed 0 bases and J 5 bases; nucleotides not matched to a gene: 2. The CDR3 nucleotides are TGTGCCAGCAGCTTGGGAGGACTAGCGGGAGACAATGAGCAGTTCTTC. Translation: CASSLGGLAGDNEQFF.

The chain is built from TRBV9 and TRBJ2-2, with 10 nucleotides matching TRBD1. Looked up from germline, CDR1 is SGDLS and CDR2 is YYNGEE. The CDR3 spans 15 residues. The trim removed 0 bases at V and 7 bases at J, leaving 3 bases unmatched. For the CDR3, the DNA is TGTGCCAGCAGCGTAGGGGACAGGGGTGTCGGGGAGCTGTTTTTT. It codes for CASSVGDRGVGELFF.

Remarks on this clone: The junction departs from germline at one end; a sequencing error may be responsible. V is TRBV25-1 and J is TRBJ1-1, with TRBD1 matching over 7 bases. Germline V CDR1 and CDR2: MGHDK, SYGVNS. There are 13 residues in the CDR3. CDR3: CASIEQGLTEAFF. The CDR3 DNA reads as TGTGCCAGCATTGAACAGGGGTTAACTGAAGCTTTCTTT.